This TCR beta chain is from a study of blood T cell repertoires in COVID-19. Study summary: Researchers got acute and convalescent COVID-19 samples from the United States, Italy and Spain. PBMCs, B-cell-depleted T cells, or T cells were the source of the cDNA or gDNA that made up the material.

The CDR3 consists of 16 residues. Germline CDR1 is SGHAT and CDR2 is FQNNGV. V lost 5 bases, J lost 8 bases, and 24 bases lay in between. TCRdb's copy holds only in-frame clones and misses some; the assay was immunoSEQ multiplex PCR. This table holds 190,000 or so clones, around 87% found once. The sample taken for sequencing was peripheral blood. The TCR originated in a man between 35 and 55 years old with active or convalescent COVID-19. The rearrangement links TRBV11-2 to TRBJ1-2; D is ambiguous. CDR3: CASSPPALRNIGGYTF. CDR3 coding DNA: TGTGCCAGCAGCCCCCCCGCGCTCCGCAATATCGGGGGCTACACCTTC.